Shown below are 11 T cell receptor beta chains from a single sample sequenced in a study of CD8+ T cells in alopecia areata (dated by TCRdb to the late 2010s). According to the study, the label for this sample's time point signals: baseline before oral tofacitinib. The library relied on the immunoSEQ multiplex PCR assay. For TCR sequencing, RNA was extracted from every sample and reverse transcribed into cDNA to serve as template. The clones in this table, taken by TCRdb from immuneACCESS, are in-frame only. Not every clone is retained; where verified, under half of the shortfall comes from an unresolved V gene, and the cause of the rest is unknown. The sample yields roughly 250,000 clones; roughly two thirds were counted once. Roughly 1.2% of the sample comes from the top ten. The starting material was CD4+ T cells sorted from blood, obtained at week 0. These receptor sequences come from a human donor with alopecia areata.

In nucleotides, the CDR3 is TGTGCCTGGAGTAAACGGGGGCGCCGGTCCTACGAGCAGTACTTC. The encoded protein is CAWSKRGRRSYEQYF. The chain uses TRBV30 and TRBJ2-7; D tentatively fits TRBD1 or TRBD2 (6 bases each). This CDR3 has 15 residues. Per germline, CDR1 GTSNPN and CDR2 SVGIG (reference sequence). The V end was cut by 2 bases, the J end by 1 base, with 15 bases between.

Comment on this clone: The sample holds other DNA sequences that translate to the same CDR3. This chain uses TRBV6-5 with TRBJ2-7; TRBD1 might be the D (6 bases). This CDR3 spans 12 amino acids. CDR1 is MNHEY, CDR2 SVGAGI, per germline. V was clipped by 5 bases and J by 3 bases, with 8 bases between them. The CDR3 loop reads CASSPQGYEQYF. CDR3 coding DNA: TGTGCCAGCAGTCCACAGGGCTACGAGCAGTACTTC.

This clone was seen more than once but under ten times. The CDR3 loop is CASSVQGYGYTF. CDR3 DNA sequence: TGTGCCAGCAGCGTCCAGGGATATGGCTACACCTTC. The chain has TRBV5-6 and TRBJ1-2; TRBD1 might be the D (5 bases). V dropped 4 bases and J dropped 5 bases, with 9 bases sitting between them. CDR3 length: 12 amino acids. CDR1 and CDR2 from the germline V gene are SGHDT and YYEEEE. Full variable domain (outside the CDR3, taken from reference TRBV5-6 and TRBJ1-2): DAGVTQSPTHLIKTRGQQVTLRCSPKSGHDTVSWYQQALGQGPQFIFQYYEEEERQRGNFPDRFSGHQFPNYSSELNVNALLLGDSALYLCASSVQGYGYTFGSGTRLTVV.

V and J are TRBV30 and TRBJ2-7; D could derive from TRBD1 or TRBD2 (6 bases each). Germline V lookup: CDR1 GTSNPN, CDR2 SVGIG (reference sequence). Trimming left V 4 bases short and J 2 bases short, with 18 bases between. The CDR3 has 15 amino acids. The CDR3 region is CAWTPAGHQAYEQYF. For the CDR3, the DNA is TGTGCCTGGACACCGGCGGGACACCAGGCCTACGAGCAGTACTTC.

The chain carries TRBV5-1 and TRBJ1-4; D is uncertain. CDR1 and CDR2 from the germline V gene are SGHRS and YFSETQ. The CDR3 has 13 residues. Between the trimmed V and J ends, which lost 4 bases and 4 bases, there was a span of 8 bases. Here the CDR3 DNA reads TGCGCCAGCAGCGTCGGCGATAATGAAAAACTGTTTTTT. This translates into CASSVGDNEKLFF. The variable domain in full, with the rest retrieved from reference TRBV5-1 and TRBJ1-4, is KAGVTQTPRYLIKTRGQQVTLSCSPISGHRSVSWYQQTPGQGLQFLFEYFSETQRNKGNFPGRFSGRQFSNSRSEMNVSTLELGDSALYLCASSVGDNEKLFFGSGTQLSVL.

This clone was observed a few times. At the DNA level, this CDR3 is encoded by other sequences in the same sample as well. This chain links TRBV29-1 with TRBJ1-2, with TRBD1 as a possible D gene (5 bases). Trimming pared 4 bases from V and 8 bases from J, leaving 11 bases between. Germline loops: CDR1 SQVTM, CDR2 ANQGSEA. The CDR3 contains 11 residues. This CDR3 is CSVGRGDGYTF. The CDR3 coding sequence is TGCAGCGTTGGTCGGGGGGACGGCTACACCTTC.

Only a few counts were recorded for this clone. Distinct nucleotide sequences in the sample also encode this CDR3. The rearrangement uses TRBV4-2 and TRBJ2-2; possible D gene TRBD1, 5 bases. V lost 4 bases to trimming and J lost 1 base, with 7 bases between them. This CDR3 has 14 residues. The germline V gene has CDR1 LGHNA and CDR2 YNFKEQ. CDR3 residues: CASSPQGNTGELFF. The CDR3 bases are TGTGCCAGCAGCCCTCAGGGGAACACCGGGGAGCTGTTTTTT.

This chain links TRBV10-3 with TRBJ1-5; D gene unclear. CDR3 length: 15 residues. Per germline, CDR1 ENHRY and CDR2 SYGVKD. Deletions cut 3 bases from V and 1 base from J, with 10 bases between. The CDR3 nucleotides are TGTGCCATCAGTGACCCCGCTGGGAGCAATCAGCCCCAGCATTTT. Encoded protein: CAISDPAGSNQPQHF.

DNA of the CDR3: TGTGCCAGCAGCACGGGACATAACACCGGGGAGCTGTTTTTT. This gives the protein CASSTGHNTGELFF. The chain combines TRBV2 with TRBJ2-2; a possible D gene is TRBD1 (6 bases). Germline loops: CDR1 SNHLY, CDR2 FYNNEI. The germline V and J ends were trimmed by 6 bases and 2 bases, with 10 bases remaining between them. The CDR3 extends over 14 amino acids.

This chain joins TRBV30 and TRBJ2-7, with 7 bases fitting TRBD1. The CDR3 extends over 14 amino acids. Germline V lookup: CDR1 GTSNPN, CDR2 SVGIG (reference sequence). With 2 bases clipped from V and 5 bases from J, the junction kept 9 bases outside the gene matches. CDR3 DNA sequence: TGTGCCTGGAGTTTCCGTGAGGGGGCACACGAGCAGTACTTC. Translating gives CAWSFREGAHEQYF.

On this clone itself: One end of the junction varies from germline; a read error may be responsible. The chain employs TRBV7-7 and TRBJ2-2; no clear D. Germline V gene sequence: CDR1 SSHAT, CDR2 FNYEAQ (reference sequence). This CDR3 is 14 amino acids long. In nucleotides, the CDR3 is TGTGCTAGCAGCCTAGGGCCATACCCCGGGGAGCTGTTTTTT. Translated: CASSLGPYPGELFF.